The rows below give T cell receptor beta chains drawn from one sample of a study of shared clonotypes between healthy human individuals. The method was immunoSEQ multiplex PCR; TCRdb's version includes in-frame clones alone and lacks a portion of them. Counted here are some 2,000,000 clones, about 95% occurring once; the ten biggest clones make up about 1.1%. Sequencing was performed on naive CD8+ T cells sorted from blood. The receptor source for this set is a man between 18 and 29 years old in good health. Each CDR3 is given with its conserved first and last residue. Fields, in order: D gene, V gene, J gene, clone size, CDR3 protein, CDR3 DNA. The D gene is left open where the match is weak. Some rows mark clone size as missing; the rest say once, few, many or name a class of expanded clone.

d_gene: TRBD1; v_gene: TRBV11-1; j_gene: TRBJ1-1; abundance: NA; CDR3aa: CASSFSTGMNTEAFF; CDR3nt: TGTGCCAGCAGCTTTTCGACAGGGATGAACACTGAAGCTTTCTTT
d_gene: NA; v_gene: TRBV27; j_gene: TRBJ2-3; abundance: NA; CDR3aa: CASSLSGGTDTQYF; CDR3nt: TGTGCCAGCAGTTTATCCGGGGGCACAGATACGCAGTATTTT
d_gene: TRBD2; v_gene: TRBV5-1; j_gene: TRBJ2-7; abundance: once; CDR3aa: CASSLGLAGPYEQYF; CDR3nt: TGCGCCAGCAGCTTGGGTCTAGCGGGACCTTACGAGCAGTACTTC
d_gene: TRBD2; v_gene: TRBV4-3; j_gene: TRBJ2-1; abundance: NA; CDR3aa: CASSQDASGSSYNEQFF; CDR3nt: TGCGCCAGCAGCCAAGACGCTAGCGGGAGCTCCTACAATGAGCAGTTCTTC
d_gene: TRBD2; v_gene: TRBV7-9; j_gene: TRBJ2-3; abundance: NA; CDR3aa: CASSPPSGSGEDTQYF; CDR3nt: TGTGCCAGCAGCCCCCCAAGCGGGAGTGGGGAAGATACGCAGTATTTT
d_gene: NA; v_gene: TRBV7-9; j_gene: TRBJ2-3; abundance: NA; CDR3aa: CASSLGADTQYF; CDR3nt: TGTGCCAGCAGCCTAGGGGCAGATACGCAGTATTTT
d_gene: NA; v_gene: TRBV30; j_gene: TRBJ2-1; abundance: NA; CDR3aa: CAWSSVSRTTYNEQFF; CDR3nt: TGTGCCTGGAGTTCGGTTTCGAGGACTACCTACAATGAGCAGTTCTTC
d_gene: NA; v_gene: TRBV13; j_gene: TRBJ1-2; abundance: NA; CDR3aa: CASIKPAGGYTF; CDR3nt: TGTGCCAGCATTAAGCCCGCAGGTGGCTACACCTTC
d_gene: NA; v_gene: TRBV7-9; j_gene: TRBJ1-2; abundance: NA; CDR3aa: CASSSDTLYYGYTF; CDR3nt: TGTGCCAGCAGCTCGGACACGCTCTACTATGGCTACACCTTC
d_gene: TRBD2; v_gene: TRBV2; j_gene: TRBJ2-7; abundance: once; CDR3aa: CASSPLGLAGGEQYF; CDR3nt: TGTGCCAGCAGTCCGCTGGGACTAGCGGGGGGGGAGCAGTACTTC
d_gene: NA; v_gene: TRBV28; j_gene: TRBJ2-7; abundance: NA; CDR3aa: CASSFGVAYEQYF; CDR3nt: TGTGCCAGCAGTTTTGGGGTAGCCTACGAGCAGTACTTC
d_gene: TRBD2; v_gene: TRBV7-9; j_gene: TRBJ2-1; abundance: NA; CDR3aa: CASSLALAEVNEQFF; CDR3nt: TGTGCCAGCAGCTTAGCCCTAGCGGAAGTCAATGAGCAGTTCTTC
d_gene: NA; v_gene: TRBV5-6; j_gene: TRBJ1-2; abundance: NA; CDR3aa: CASSFRGRSYGYTF; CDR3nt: TGTGCCAGCAGCTTTAGAGGGCGGAGCTATGGCTACACCTTC
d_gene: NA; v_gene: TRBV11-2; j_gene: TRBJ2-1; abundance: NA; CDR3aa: CASSLNRGLYNEQFF; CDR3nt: TGTGCCAGCAGCTTAAACCGTGGACTTTACAATGAGCAGTTCTTC
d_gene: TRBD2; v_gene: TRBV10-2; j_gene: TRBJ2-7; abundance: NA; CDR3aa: CASSEDIAGVTYEQYF; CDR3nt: TGCGCCAGCAGTGAAGATATAGCGGGGGTAACCTACGAGCAGTACTTC
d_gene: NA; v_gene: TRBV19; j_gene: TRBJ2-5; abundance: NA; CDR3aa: CASSNQVYQETQYF; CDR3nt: TGTGCCAGTAGTAATCAGGTGTACCAAGAGACCCAGTACTTC
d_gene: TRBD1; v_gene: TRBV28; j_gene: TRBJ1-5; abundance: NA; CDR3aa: CASSPHGQGGQPQHF; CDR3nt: TGTGCCAGCAGTCCGCACGGACAGGGTGGGCAGCCCCAGCATTTT
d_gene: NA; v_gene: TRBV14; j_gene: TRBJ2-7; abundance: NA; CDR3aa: CASSFHSSYEQYF; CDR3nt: TGTGCCAGCAGCTTTCACAGCTCCTACGAGCAGTACTTC
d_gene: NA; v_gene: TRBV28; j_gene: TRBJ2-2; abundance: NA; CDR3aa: CASSPLSENTGELFF; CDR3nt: TGTGCCAGCAGTCCCCTCAGTGAGAACACCGGGGAGCTGTTTTTT
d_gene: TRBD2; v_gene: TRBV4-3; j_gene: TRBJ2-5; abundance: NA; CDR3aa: CASSQEAGLAKGETQYF; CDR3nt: TGCGCCAGCAGCCAAGAGGCGGGACTAGCAAAGGGAGAGACCCAGTACTTC
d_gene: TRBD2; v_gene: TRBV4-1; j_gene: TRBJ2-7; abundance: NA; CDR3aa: CASSPSLAGGPVYEQYF; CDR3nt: TGCGCCAGCAGCCCAAGTTTAGCGGGAGGGCCTGTATACGAGCAGTACTTC
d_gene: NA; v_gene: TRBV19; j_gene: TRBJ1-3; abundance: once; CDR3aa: CASSTSGNTIYF; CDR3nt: TGTGCCAGTAGTACCTCAGGAAACACCATATATTTT
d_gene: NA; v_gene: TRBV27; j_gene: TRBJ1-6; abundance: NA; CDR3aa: CASSLSGQGFYNSPLHF; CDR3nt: TGTGCCAGCAGTTTATCGGGGCAGGGCTTTTATAATTCACCCCTCCACTTT
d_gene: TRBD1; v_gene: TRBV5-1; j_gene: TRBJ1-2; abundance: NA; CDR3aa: CASSLAPYDRVDGYTF; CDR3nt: TGCGCCAGCAGCTTGGCCCCCTACGACAGGGTGGATGGCTACACCTTC
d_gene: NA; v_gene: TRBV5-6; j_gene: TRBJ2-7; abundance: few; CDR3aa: CASSFSSSSYEQYF; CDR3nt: TGTGCCAGCAGCTTTTCATCCAGCTCCTACGAGCAGTACTTC
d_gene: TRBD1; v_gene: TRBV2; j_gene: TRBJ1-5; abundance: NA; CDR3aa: CASSGNRGQVNQPHHF; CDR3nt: TGTGCCAGCAGTGGTAACAGGGGGCAAGTTAATCAGCCCCATCATTTT
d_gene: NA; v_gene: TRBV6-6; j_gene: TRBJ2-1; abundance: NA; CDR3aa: CAVSWGAADEQFF; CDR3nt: TGTGCCGTGAGCTGGGGGGCGGCGGATGAGCAGTTCTTC
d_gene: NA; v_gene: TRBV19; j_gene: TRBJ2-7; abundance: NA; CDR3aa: CASSFSYSSYEQYF; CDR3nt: TGTGCCAGTAGTTTCTCTTATTCCTCCTACGAGCAGTACTTC
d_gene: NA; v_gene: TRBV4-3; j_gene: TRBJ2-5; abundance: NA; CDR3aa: CASSQLLAREETQYF; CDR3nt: TGCGCCAGCAGCCAGCTACTAGCCCGGGAAGAGACCCAGTACTTC
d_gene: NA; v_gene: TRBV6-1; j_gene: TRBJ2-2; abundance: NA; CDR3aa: CASSEGLTGELFF; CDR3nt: TGTGCCAGCAGTGAAGGGTTGACCGGGGAGCTGTTTTTT
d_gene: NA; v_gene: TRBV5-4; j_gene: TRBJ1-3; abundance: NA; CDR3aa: CASSLTGVGNTIYF; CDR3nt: TGTGCCAGCAGCTTGACGGGAGTAGGAAACACCATATATTTT
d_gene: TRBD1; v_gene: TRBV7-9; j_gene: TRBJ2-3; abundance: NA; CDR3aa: CASSPPQGARSTDTQYF; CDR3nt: TGTGCCAGCAGCCCCCCACAGGGGGCGAGAAGCACAGATACGCAGTATTTT
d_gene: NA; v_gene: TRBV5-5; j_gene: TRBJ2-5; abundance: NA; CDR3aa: CASSLIHGTPETQYF; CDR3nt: TGTGCCAGCAGCTTAATACACGGAACCCCAGAGACCCAGTACTTC
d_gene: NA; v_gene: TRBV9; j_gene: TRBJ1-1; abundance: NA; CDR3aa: CASSPDMIEAFF; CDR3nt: TGTGCCAGCAGCCCAGACATGATTGAAGCTTTCTTT
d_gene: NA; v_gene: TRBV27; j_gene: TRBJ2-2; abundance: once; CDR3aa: CASSLLGSTNTGELFF; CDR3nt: TGTGCCAGCAGTTTACTGGGATCCACGAACACCGGGGAGCTGTTTTTT
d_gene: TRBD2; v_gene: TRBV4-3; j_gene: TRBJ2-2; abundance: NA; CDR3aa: CASSQGVAGEDGELFF; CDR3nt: TGCGCCAGCAGCCAAGGAGTAGCGGGAGAGGACGGGGAGCTGTTTTTT
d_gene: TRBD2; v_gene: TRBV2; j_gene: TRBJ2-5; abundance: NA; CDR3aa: CASSGGLASQGDF; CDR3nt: TGTGCCAGCAGTGGGGGACTAGCGTCCCAGGGAGACTTC
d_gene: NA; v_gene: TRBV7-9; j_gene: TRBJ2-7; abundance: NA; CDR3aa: CASSLARGTGRDEQYF; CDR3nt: TGTGCCAGCAGCTTAGCTAGGGGGACGGGACGCGACGAGCAGTACTTC
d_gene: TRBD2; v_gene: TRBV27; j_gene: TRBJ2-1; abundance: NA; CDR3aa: CASSLSPSGDNEQFF; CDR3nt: TGTGCCAGCAGTTTATCCCCTAGCGGTGACAATGAGCAGTTCTTC
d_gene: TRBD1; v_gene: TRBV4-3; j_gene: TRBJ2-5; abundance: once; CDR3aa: CASSQDWTGQETQYF; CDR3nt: TGCGCCAGCAGCCAAGATTGGACAGGACAAGAGACCCAGTACTTC
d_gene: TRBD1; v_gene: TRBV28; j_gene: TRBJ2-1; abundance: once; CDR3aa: CASRGTGLEQFF; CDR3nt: TGTGCCAGCAGAGGGACAGGGCTAGAGCAGTTCTTC
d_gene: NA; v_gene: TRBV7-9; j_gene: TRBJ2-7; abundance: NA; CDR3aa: CASSSRPLNHEQYF; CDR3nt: TGTGCCAGCAGCTCCCGCCCACTAAATCACGAGCAGTACTTC
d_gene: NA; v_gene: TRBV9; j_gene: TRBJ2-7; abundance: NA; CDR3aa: CASSDGRRTLNEQYF; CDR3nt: TGTGCCAGCAGCGATGGGCGCCGGACGCTCAACGAGCAGTACTTC
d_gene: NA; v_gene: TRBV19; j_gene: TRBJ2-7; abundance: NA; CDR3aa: CASRPGSSSYEQYF; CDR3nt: TGTGCCAGTAGACCCGGCAGCAGCTCCTACGAGCAGTACTTC
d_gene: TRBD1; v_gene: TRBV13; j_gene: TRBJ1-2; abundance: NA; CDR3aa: CASSPRETGIYGYTF; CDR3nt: TGTGCCAGCAGCCCCCGAGAGACAGGGATCTATGGCTACACCTTC
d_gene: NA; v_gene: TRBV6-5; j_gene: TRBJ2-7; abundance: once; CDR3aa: CASSRESGLYYEQYF; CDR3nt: TGTGCCAGCAGTCGAGAATCGGGACTCTACTACGAGCAGTACTTC
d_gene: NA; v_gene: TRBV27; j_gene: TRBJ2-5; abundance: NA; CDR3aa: CASRTQGSETQYF; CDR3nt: TGTGCCAGCAGAACACAGGGTTCAGAGACCCAGTACTTC